The T cell receptor beta chain described here comes from a study of blood T cell repertoires in COVID-19. Across the study: Some COVID-19 samples were acute and others convalescent; all came from the United States, Italy and Spain. PBMCs, B-cell-depleted T cells, or T cells were the source of the cDNA or gDNA that made up the material.

As processed by the authors: Nucleated cell counts were estimated from reference gene primer amplification. The data were produced by immunoSEQ multiplex PCR, yet TCRdb's version contains in-frame clones alone and is incomplete. V and J calls and clone size come straight from that table; D and trimming were deduced from the DNA. This table holds approximately 300,000 clones, roughly 90% found once. Per germline, CDR1 SGHNT and CDR2 YENEEA. The V and J ends lost 0 bases and 0 bases, in that order; junction bases with no gene match: 11. The CDR3 runs to 20 residues. The participants were between about 18 and 95 years old and came from about two dozen US areas.

The sequence derives from a woman under 40 who had recovered from COVID-19. The sequenced sample consisted of PBMCs or T cells enriched from blood (not recorded which). The chain couples TRBV11-3 to TRBJ2-2; 9 bases fit TRBD2. For the CDR3, the DNA is TGTGCCAGCAGCTTAGATTGGGGGACTAGCCATATACCGAACACCGGGGAGCTGTTTTTT. Encoded protein: CASSLDWGTSHIPNTGELFF.